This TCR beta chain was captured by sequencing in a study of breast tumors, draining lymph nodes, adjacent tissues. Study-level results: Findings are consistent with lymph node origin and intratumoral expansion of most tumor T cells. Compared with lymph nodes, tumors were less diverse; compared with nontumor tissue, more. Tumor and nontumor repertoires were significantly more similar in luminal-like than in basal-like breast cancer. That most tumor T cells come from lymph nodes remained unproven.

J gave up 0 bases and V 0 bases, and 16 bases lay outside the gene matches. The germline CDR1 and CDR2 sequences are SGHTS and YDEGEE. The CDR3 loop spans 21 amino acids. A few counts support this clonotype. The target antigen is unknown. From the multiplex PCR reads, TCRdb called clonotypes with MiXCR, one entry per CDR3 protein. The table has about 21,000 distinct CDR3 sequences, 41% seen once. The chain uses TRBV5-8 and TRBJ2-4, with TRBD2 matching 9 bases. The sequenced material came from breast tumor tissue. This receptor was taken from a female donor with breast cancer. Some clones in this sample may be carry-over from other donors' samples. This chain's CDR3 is CASSLVDSREGQGLAKNIQYF. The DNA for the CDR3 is TGTGCCAGCAGCTTGGTAGACTCGCGGGAGGGCCAAGGCCTAGCCAAAAACATTCAGTACTTC.